This TCR beta chain was documented in a study of glioma-infiltrating T cells. As regards this clonotype: Its target is unknown.

V was clipped by 7 bases and J by 4 bases; unmatched bases: 9. CDR1 and CDR2 from the germline V gene are SGHAT and FQDESV (reference sequence). CDR3 length: 15 amino acids. Study-level results: Tissue and blood shared very few CDR3 sequences. Tissue-blood divergence was below expectation in non-neoplastic patients, above in gliomas.

TCR alpha and beta CDR3 regions were amplified from RNA using iRepertoire nested multiplex PCR. TCRdb analysed the multiplex PCR reads with MiXCR anew, one entry per CDR3 protein. The sample has more than 110,000 distinct CDR3 sequences; about two fifths are singletons. The sequence was obtained from a human donor with low-grade glioma or glioblastoma, undergoing nonglioma brain surgery, or in good health (not recorded which). The chain recombines TRBV11-1 with TRBJ2-2, with 7 bases aligning to TRBD1. Source material: glioma tissue, nonneoplastic brain tissue, or PBMCs (not recorded which). The CDR3 region is CASMPRQGITGELFF. CDR3 coding DNA: TGTGCCAGCATGCCCCGACAGGGAATCACCGGGGAGCTGTTTTTT.